The rows below give T cell receptor beta chains drawn from one sample of a study of spatial heterogeneity in lung cancer. TCRdb recomputed calls from the 5' RACE reads with MiXCR, one row per CDR3 protein. The sample holds around 95,000 distinct CDR3 sequences; around 4.8% are singletons and the top ten take about 20%. Sample: lung tumor tissue, taken at surgery. These receptor sequences come from a male donor with early-stage non-small cell lung cancer. CDR3s include the opening cysteine and the closing phenylalanine or tryptophan. D genes are given only for firm matches. Clone size is not always given. Where it is, it says once, few, many or a class for expanded clones.

>-|few|TRBV20-1|TRBJ2-1
TGCAGTGCCCAGAGCCGGACCTACAATGAGCAGTTCTTC
CSAQSRTYNEQFF
>-|many|TRBV20-1|TRBJ1-3
TGCAGTGCTAGAGAGCCGCTGAGTGGTGGAAACACCATATATTTT
CSAREPLSGGNTIYF
>-|few|TRBV4-2|TRBJ1-1
TGTGCCAGCAGCCAAGTTGGGCAGGGGACAAACACTGAAGCTTTCTTT
CASSQVGQGTNTEAFF
>-|many|TRBV7-9|TRBJ1-1
TGTGCCAGCAGCTCTCATAATGGGGGCACTGAAGCTTTCTTT
CASSSHNGGTEAFF
>-|few|TRBV5-1|TRBJ2-7
TGCGCCAGCAGCTATTCGTTGACTAGCTACGAGCAGTACTTC
CASSYSLTSYEQYF
>-|many|TRBV5-1|TRBJ1-1
TGCGCCAGCAGCACCATGGGGGAGACTGAAGCTTTCTTT
CASSTMGETEAFF
>-|few|TRBV6-5|TRBJ1-4
TGTGCCAGCTCGAGGTCGTTTGTCTCAAAGGAAAAACTGTTTTTT
CASSRSFVSKEKLFF
>TRBD2|many|TRBV5-1|TRBJ2-3
TGCGCCAGCAGCTCACTAGCGGGAAGAGATACGCAGTATTTT
CASSSLAGRDTQYF
>-|many|TRBV29-1|TRBJ2-1
TGCAGCGTTGAAATGCAGTTGGAATACAATGAGCAGTTCTTC
CSVEMQLEYNEQFF
>TRBD2|many|TRBV29-1|TRBJ2-3
TGCAGCGTTGCACGGCTAGCGGGAGGCACAGATACGCAGTATTTT
CSVARLAGGTDTQYF
>-|many|TRBV20-1|TRBJ2-7
TGCAGTGCCGCCTCGCGGACTTGGGACTACGAGCAGTACTTC
CSAASRTWDYEQYF
>-|many|TRBV11-2|TRBJ2-2
TGTGCCAGCAGCTTGGGGGGGAACACCGGGGAGCTGTTTTTT
CASSLGGNTGELFF
>TRBD1|many|TRBV6-5|TRBJ1-3
TGTGCCAGCAGCCACGGGACAGAGACTGGAAACACCATATATTTT
CASSHGTETGNTIYF
>-|many|TRBV11-1|TRBJ2-7
TGTGCCAGCAGCTTAGCGGGGAATAGGAACGAGCAGTACTTC
CASSLAGNRNEQYF
>-|many|TRBV28|TRBJ2-4
TGTGCCAGCAGTCCCGGAGTGAGGGGGTCCCAAAGCATTCAGTACTTC
CASSPGVRGSQSIQYF
>TRBD2|many|TRBV20-1|TRBJ2-7
TGCAGTGCTAGAGCTGTAATAGCGGGAGCAAACCCTTACGAGCAGTACTTC
CSARAVIAGANPYEQYF
>-|medium-sized|TRBV28|TRBJ1-5
TGTGCCAGCAGTTTATTCCTTCCCGATCAGCCCCAGCATTTT
CASSLFLPDQPQHF
>TRBD2|-|TRBV14|TRBJ2-1
TGTGCCAGCAGCCAGTTAGCGGGCCCTGGGCAGTTGGGTAATGAGCAGTTCTTC
CASSQLAGPGQLGNEQFF
>-|many|TRBV6-6|TRBJ1-6
TGTGCCAGCAGTTACGAACCTTTTTCACCCCTCCACTTT
CASSYEPFSPLHF
>-|many|TRBV6-2/TRBV6-3|TRBJ2-3
TGTGCCAGCAGTTCCCCACTCTACTACACTGGCACAGATACGCAGTATTTT
CASSSPLYYTGTDTQYF
>TRBD1|many|TRBV7-9|TRBJ1-1
TGTGCCAGCAGCCCCACAGGGGAGTTTGAAGCTTTCTTT
CASSPTGEFEAFF
>TRBD1|many|TRBV5-6|TRBJ1-4
TGTGCCAGCAGCGGCGGGACAGGGGGCGAAAAACTGTTTTTT
CASSGGTGGEKLFF
>-|many|TRBV4-2|TRBJ2-3
TGTGCCAGCAGCCAAGATCCGGGACACCTCACAGATACGCAGTATTTT
CASSQDPGHLTDTQYF
>-|few|TRBV14|TRBJ2-1
TGTGCCAGCAGCCAAGTCCTAGCGAACTACAATGAGCAGTTCTTC
CASSQVLANYNEQFF
>-|many|TRBV3-1|TRBJ2-3
TGTGCCAGCAGCCAAGAGAGTACGCAGTATTTT
CASSQESTQYF
>-|-|TRBV6-2/TRBV6-3|TRBJ1-3
TGTGCCAGCAGTTACGGGAACACCATATATTTT
CASSYGNTIYF
>-|few|TRBV29-1|TRBJ1-1
TGCAGCGTTGGTCAGGTATTTGGGCGGGTGAACACTGAAGCTTTCTTT
CSVGQVFGRVNTEAFF
>-|many|TRBV27|TRBJ2-1
TGTGCCAGCAGTATGGGTTCCGACAATGAGCAGTTCTTC
CASSMGSDNEQFF
>TRBD1|many|TRBV7-2|TRBJ1-5
TGTGCCAGCAGCTTAAGGGCAGGGGGAAGCAATCAGCCCCAGCATTTT
CASSLRAGGSNQPQHF
>-|many|TRBV6-1|TRBJ2-6
TGTGCCAGCAGTCCCGGGGAATCTGGGGCCAACGTCCTGACTTTC
CASSPGESGANVLTF
>TRBD2|many|TRBV7-9|TRBJ2-1
TGTGCCAGCAGTCTTAGTAGCGGGAATGAGCAGTTCTTC
CASSLSSGNEQFF
>TRBD2|many|TRBV27|TRBJ2-3
TGTGCCAGCCAGGGACTAGCTCGGACAGATACGCAGTATTTT
CASQGLARTDTQYF
>-|many|TRBV6-5|TRBJ2-5
TGTGCCAGCAGTTACAAAACCCACAGGACCCAGTACTTC
CASSYKTHRTQYF
>-|-|TRBV5-1|TRBJ2-3
TGCGCCAGCAGCTTGTCCCGGGATGATACGCAGTATTTT
CASSLSRDDTQYF
>-|many|TRBV2|TRBJ1-4
TGTGCCACGATACCGGGAACTAATGAAAAACTGTTTTTT
CATIPGTNEKLFF
>-|-|TRBV5-6|TRBJ2-7
TGTGCCAGCAGCCGCCCCCCCTACGAGCAGTACTTC
CASSRPPYEQYF
>-|many|TRBV20-1|TRBJ2-1
TGCAGTGCTAGATGGGGGGGCTCGTACAATGAGCAGTTCTTC
CSARWGGSYNEQFF
>TRBD2|few|TRBV5-1|TRBJ2-2
TGCGCCAGCCGTATACCCTGGCTAGCGGGAGGGCCGGGCACCGGGGAGCTGTTTTTT
CASRIPWLAGGPGTGELFF
>-|-|TRBV29-1|TRBJ2-5
TGCAGCGTTGAAGCTTCCCGATACCAAGAGACCCAGTACTTC
CSVEASRYQETQYF
>TRBD2|many|TRBV2|TRBJ2-7
TGTGCCAGCCACAAAGCGGGGGGGGATTCCTACGAGCAGTACTTC
CASHKAGGDSYEQYF
>-|many|TRBV3-1|TRBJ2-1
TGTGCCAGCAGCCAAGTTCTTGGTGAGCAGTTCTTC
CASSQVLGEQFF
>-|many|TRBV2|TRBJ1-4
TGTGCCAGCAGTGAAGGTCCCAGTAATAATGAAAAACTGTTTTTT
CASSEGPSNNEKLFF
>TRBD1|many|TRBV3-1|TRBJ1-6
TGTGCCAGCAGCCAATCGGACAGGTTATTTGTCTTT
CASSQSDRLFVF
>TRBD1|many|TRBV28|TRBJ2-1
TGTGCCAGCGGAGAGGGACAGGGACTGAGGGATGAGCAGTTCTTC
CASGEGQGLRDEQFF
>TRBD2|many|TRBV10-3|TRBJ2-3
TGTGCCATCAGTAGTCTAGCGGGAGGATACCACGATACGCAGTATTTT
CAISSLAGGYHDTQYF
>-|many|TRBV7-2|TRBJ2-5
TGTGCCAGCGGCCAAGAGACCCAGTACTTC
CASGQETQYF
>TRBD1|many|TRBV12-3/TRBV12-4|TRBJ1-1
TGTGCCAGCGGACAGGGGGCGCGAGTCACTGAAGCTTTCTTT
CASGQGARVTEAFF
>TRBD1|few|TRBV4-1|TRBJ2-7
TGCGCCAGCAGCCTGGGACAGGGTGAGCTGGAGCAGTACTTC
CASSLGQGELEQYF
>-|many|TRBV6-6|TRBJ1-5
TGTGCCAGCAGTTACCCTGGACAGTTAGGTTCGCCCCAGCATTTT
CASSYPGQLGSPQHF
>-|many|TRBV5-1|TRBJ2-7
TGCGCCAGCAGCTTGCGGTCCAGTAACGAGCAGTACTTC
CASSLRSSNEQYF